This entry lists 27 T cell receptor beta chains sequenced from one sample in a study of metastatic and nonmetastatic thyroid tumors. From the PCR reads, TCRdb re-called clones with MiXCR. The data hold just under 8,000 clones, with about 28% observed a single time. Treatment of any kind had been given to no patient before thyroid surgery. Sample: adjacent normal tissue. The receptors were gathered from a female donor with papillary thyroid cancer or a benign thyroid nodule (not recorded which). Some clones in this sample may be carry-over from other donors' samples.

With respect to this clone: One end of the junction varies from germline; a read error may be responsible. This chain connects TRBV2 to TRBJ2-3, with unresolved D. Per the germline V gene, CDR1 is SNHLY and CDR2 is FYNNEI. The CDR3 runs 11 residues. CDR3 nucleotide sequence: TGTTCCAGCAGTGTTAAATATACGCAGTATTTT. It codes for CSSSVKYTQYF. Looking up the rest from reference TRBV2 and TRBJ2-3 gives the full variable domain: EPEVTQTPSHQVTQMGQEVILRCVPISNHLYFYWYRQILGQKVEFLVSFYNNEISEKSEIFDDQFSVERPDGSNFTLKIRSTKLEDSAMYFCSSSVKYTQYFGPGTRLTVL.

This chain connects TRBV4-1 to TRBJ2-7, with D perhaps TRBD2 (6 bases). V lost 5 bases to trimming and J lost 3 bases, with 14 bases between them. This CDR3 spans 14 amino acids. Per germline, CDR1 MGHRA and CDR2 YSYEKL. CDR3 coding DNA: TGCGCCAGCAGCTTCGAGGGACTGAGCTACGAGCAGTACTTC. Translation gives CASSFEGLSYEQYF.

Regarding this clone: No conserved phenylalanine or tryptophan is present at the end of the CDR3, so a read error is the likely explanation. The limits of the CDR3 on the DNA are not certain, so only TCRdb's listed CDR3 is given. The rearrangement joins TRBV4-1 to TRBJ2-5; the table assigns TRBD1, which was not confirmed against the DNA. 15 amino acids form the CDR3, both terminal residues included. CDR1 and CDR2 (germline): MGHRA, YSYEKL. The chain's CDR3 is CARQLAGGRGQEAWL.

In its sample, this clone is medium-sized (0.01 to 0.1%). The CDR3 region has the DNA TGTGCCAGCAGTTTATTCTCCAGGGGTGCCTACGAGCAGTACTTC. It specifies CASSLFSRGAYEQYF. The chain links TRBV27 to TRBJ2-7, with a weak D call TRBD1 (6 bases). V lost 1 base and J 2 bases, leaving 12 bases between the germline ends. The length of the CDR3 is 15 residues. Germline V gene sequence: CDR1 MNHEY, CDR2 SMNVEV (reference sequence).

In its sample, this clone ranks as medium-sized. The chain links TRBV20-1 to TRBJ1-2; D gene uncertain. V was clipped by 3 bases and J by 2 bases, with 4 bases between them. The germline V gene encodes CDR1 DFQATT and CDR2 SNEGSKA (reference sequence). The CDR3 is 11 amino acids. In DNA, the CDR3 is TGCAGTGCTAGGGACAACTATGGCTACACCTTC. Residues: CSARDNYGYTF.

This clone is labeled medium-sized. The rearrangement links TRBV11-1 to TRBJ1-1, with no clear D. Germline CDR1 and CDR2: SGHAT and FQDESV (reference sequence). The CDR3 runs to 18 residues. Trimming left V 0 bases short and J 1 base short, with 18 bases between. As DNA, the CDR3 is TGTGCCAGCAGCTTAGCGATTGGCTACGGGTTGGGGAACACTGAAGCTTTCTTT. The encoded protein is CASSLAIGYGLGNTEAFF. The entire variable domain, with the rest obtained from reference TRBV11-1 and TRBJ1-1, is as follows: EAEVAQSPRYKITEKSQAVAFWCDPISGHATLYWYRQILGQGPELLVQFQDESVVDDSQLPKDRFSAERLKGVDSTLKIQPAELGDSAMYLCASSLAIGYGLGNTEAFFGQGTRLTVV.

The chain carries TRBV3-1 and TRBJ1-1, with a weak D call TRBD1 (6 bases). V dropped 4 bases and J dropped 1 base, with 10 bases sitting between them. The CDR3 extends over 14 amino acids. Looked up from germline, CDR1 is LGHDT and CDR2 is YNNKEL (reference sequence). DNA for the CDR3: TGTGCCAGCAGCCCCGGACAGACGAACACTGAAGCTTTCTTT. It specifies CASSPGQTNTEAFF.

The sample holds a few counts of this clone. The chain joins TRBV24-1 to TRBJ2-2; D uncertain. The germline CDR1 and CDR2 sequences are KGHDR and SFDVKD. The CDR3 spans 14 residues. V was pared by 5 bases and J by 2 bases, with 8 bases between. As DNA, the CDR3 is TGTGCCACCAGTGGCGCTGGTAACACCGGGGAGCTGTTTTTT. The encoded protein is CATSGAGNTGELFF.

This clone counts as medium-sized. The genes are TRBV2 and TRBJ2-7; TRBD2 matches at 11 bases. The germline CDR1 and CDR2 sequences are SNHLY and FYNNEI. The CDR3 totals 15 residues. With 5 bases clipped from V and 4 bases from J, the junction kept 7 bases outside the gene matches. The CDR3 nucleotides read TGTGCCAGCAGTATTCTTAGCGGGGGGGCATACGAGCAGTACTTC. This sequence encodes CASSILSGGAYEQYF.

This clone was counted between two and nine times. The chain couples TRBV5-1 to TRBJ2-1, with 9 bases identical to TRBD1. CDR1 is SGHRS, CDR2 YFSETQ, per germline. The CDR3 consists of 14 residues. Trimming cost V 0 bases and J 7 bases; bases outside gene matches: 2. The DNA for the CDR3 is TGCGCCAGCAGCTTGGAGGACAGGGGTAATGAGCAGTTCTTC. This encodes CASSLEDRGNEQFF. Full variable domain (rest looked up from reference TRBV5-1 and TRBJ2-1): KAGVTQTPRYLIKTRGQQVTLSCSPISGHRSVSWYQQTPGQGLQFLFEYFSETQRNKGNFPGRFSGRQFSNSRSEMNVSTLELGDSALYLCASSLEDRGNEQFFGPGTRLTVL.

CDR3 residues: CASTPSGGAVGELFF. CDR3 sequence (DNA): TGTGCCAGCACCCCCAGTGGAGGGGCGGTCGGGGAGCTGTTTTTT. This chain connects TRBV2 to TRBJ2-2, with D perhaps matching TRBD2 (6 bases). Trimming stripped 7 bases from V and 7 bases from J, with 19 bases between. From germline, CDR1 is SNHLY and CDR2 FYNNEI. The CDR3 spans 15 residues.

This clone was found a few times. The chain has TRBV28 and TRBJ2-7; 7 nucleotides match TRBD2. V lost 7 bases and J lost 6; bases outside the gene matches: 6. The CDR3 runs 12 residues. CDR1 and CDR2 from the germline V gene are MDHEN and SYDVKM. CDR3 bases: TGTGCCAGCACCACTTCGGGGGGCGAGCAGTACTTC. Translated, it gives CASTTSGGEQYF.

This clone was observed at least ten times. J is TRBJ1-5 and V is TRBV20-1; D is unresolved. Germline CDR1 and CDR2: DFQATT and SNEGSKA (reference sequence). V shed 3 bases and J shed 2 bases, with 5 bases lying between them. The CDR3 length is 12 residues. CDR3 residues: CSASGGNQPQHF. The CDR3 region has the DNA TGCAGTGCTAGCGGGGGCAATCAGCCCCAGCATTTT.

The genes are TRBV20-1 and TRBJ1-2; 9 nucleotides match TRBD1. The CDR3 runs 14 residues. The V and J ends lost 3 bases and 4 bases, in that order; junction bases with no gene match: 6. CDR1 and CDR2 (germline): DFQATT, SNEGSKA (reference sequence). The DNA of the CDR3 is TGCAGTGCTAGCCTACAGGGGGCTGGCTATGGCTACACCTTC. The encoded protein is CSASLQGAGYGYTF.

This clone occurred a few times. The J gene is TRBJ2-7, the V gene TRBV6-1; 13 positions match TRBD2. The CDR3 is made up of 16 amino acids. The germline V gene has CDR1 MNHNS and CDR2 SASEGT. Trimming at V came to 7 bases and at J to 6 bases, leaving 12 bases not matched to a gene. As DNA, the CDR3 is TGTGCCAGCAACCCCTCCGGACTAGCGGGAGTCGGCGAGCAGTACTTC. Translated: CASNPSGLAGVGEQYF.

This clone came up many times. The V and J genes are TRBV5-4 and TRBJ1-2; TRBD1 might be the D (5 bases). The CDR3 covers 14 residues. Germline values: CDR1 SGHNT, CDR2 YYREEE (reference sequence). V lost 0 bases, J lost 3 bases, and 9 bases lay in between. The CDR3 loop is CASSLGGRDYGYTF. In nucleotides, the CDR3 is TGTGCCAGCAGCTTGGGGGGCAGGGACTATGGCTACACCTTC.

The table lists this clone with many counts. This could be a read error, since a much larger clone is one nucleotide away. The CDR3 nucleotides are TGCGCCAGCAGCTTGACAGGGGGCGGCGGAGAAAAACTGTTTTTT. This gives the protein CASSLTGGGGEKLFF. The chain joins TRBV5-1 to TRBJ1-4; TRBD1 agrees at 9 bases. The CDR3 is 15 amino acids. J was trimmed by 8 bases and V by 1 base; bases with no gene match: 6. Germline V lookup: CDR1 SGHRS, CDR2 YFSETQ. Full variable domain (outside the CDR3, taken from reference TRBV5-1 and TRBJ1-4): KAGVTQTPRYLIKTRGQQVTLSCSPISGHRSVSWYQQTPGQGLQFLFEYFSETQRNKGNFPGRFSGRQFSNSRSEMNVSTLELGDSALYLCASSLTGGGGEKLFFGSGTQLSVL.

This clone was counted at least ten times. The V call is TRBV20-1, the J call TRBJ2-3; D not resolved. The germline V gene has CDR1 DFQATT and CDR2 SNEGSKA (reference sequence). V lost 0 bases and J 6 bases, leaving 4 bases between the germline ends. This CDR3 comprises 11 residues. The CDR3 is CSAREGDTQYF. The CDR3 DNA reads as TGCAGTGCTAGAGAGGGGGATACGCAGTATTTT.

A few counts support this clone. V gene TRBV6-4 combines with J gene TRBJ2-7; no firm D call. The germline V gene has CDR1 MRHNA and CDR2 SNTAGT. The CDR3 runs to 11 residues. The V end was cut by 5 bases, the J end by 3 bases, with 5 bases between. The CDR3 sequence is CASSTYYEQYF. The CDR3 nucleotides read TGTGCCAGCAGTACCTACTACGAGCAGTACTTC.

This clone counts as medium-sized. V and J are TRBV4-1 and TRBJ1-4; D gene uncertain. The germline V and J ends were trimmed by 2 bases and 7 bases, with 11 bases remaining between them. Germline loops: CDR1 MGHRA, CDR2 YSYEKL. There are 14 residues in the CDR3. CDR3 bases: TGCGCCAGCAGCCAAAATCGAGTGTCTGAAAAACTGTTTTTT. The encoded protein is CASSQNRVSEKLFF.

In its sample, this clone is medium-sized. The chain couples TRBV5-1 to TRBJ1-2; possibly TRBD1 for D (6 bases). CDR3 length: 14 residues. The germline gives CDR1 SGHRS, CDR2 YFSETQ. Trimming took off 4 bases at V and 8 bases at J, with 18 bases between the two ends. CDR3 protein: CASSDGGPVGGYTF. CDR3 DNA: TGCGCCAGCAGCGATGGGGGGCCGGTGGGCGGCTACACCTTC.

By frequency in the sample, this clone is medium-sized. The chain links TRBV7-3 to TRBJ2-3; a possible D gene is TRBD1 (6 bases). Trimming removed 5 bases at V and 3 bases at J, with 21 bases between. The germline V gene has CDR1 SGHTA and CDR2 FQGTGA. CDR3 length: 17 residues. CDR3 nucleotides: TGTGCCAGCAGCCCGACCCCCCTGGGGGCAGGGACAGATACGCAGTATTTT. Amino acid sequence: CASSPTPLGAGTDTQYF.

This chain uses TRBV7-2 with TRBJ2-7; D not resolved. The germline V and J ends were trimmed by 0 bases and 4 bases, with 10 bases remaining between them. From germline, CDR1 is SGHTA and CDR2 FQGNSA. The CDR3 sequence is 14 residues long. Here the CDR3 reads CASSLADSAYEQYF. DNA for the CDR3: TGTGCCAGCAGCTTAGCCGACTCTGCATACGAGCAGTACTTC. Together with reference TRBV7-2 and TRBJ2-7, the CDR3 gives the full variable domain: GAGVSQSPSNKVTEKGKDVELRCDPISGHTALYWYRQSLGQGLEFLIYFQGNSAPDKSGLPSDRFSAERTGGSVSTLTIQRTQQEDSAVYLCASSLADSAYEQYFGPGTRLTVT.

This clone was recorded at least ten times. Different DNA sequences within this sample yield the same CDR3. The chain carries TRBV2 and TRBJ1-6; D call uncertain. CDR3 length equals 16 residues. Germline-derived CDR1 and CDR2 are SNHLY and FYNNEI. The V and J ends lost 6 bases and 4 bases respectively, with 16 bases between them. Here the CDR3 DNA reads TGTGCCAGCAGCGAGTCCGGGCCCCTTTATAATTCACCCCTCCACTTT. Its translation is CASSESGPLYNSPLHF.

J is TRBJ2-2 and V is TRBV11-1; 7 positions match TRBD2. V lost 1 base to trimming and J lost 1 base; unmatched junction nucleotides: 3. Germline CDR1 is SGHAT and CDR2 is FQDESV (reference sequence). The CDR3 extends over 16 amino acids. CDR3 sequence (DNA): TGTGCCAGCAGCTTAGGGACTAGTTTGAACACCGGGGAGCTGTTTTTT. Translating it yields CASSLGTSLNTGELFF. The full variable domain, rest sourced from reference TRBV11-1 and TRBJ2-2, is EAEVAQSPRYKITEKSQAVAFWCDPISGHATLYWYRQILGQGPELLVQFQDESVVDDSQLPKDRFSAERLKGVDSTLKIQPAELGDSAMYLCASSLGTSLNTGELFFGEGSRLTVL.

This clone occurred many times. This chain uses TRBV12-3 or TRBV12-4 with TRBJ2-3, with D maybe TRBD1 (6 bases). There are 15 residues in the CDR3. V lost 5 bases and J lost 2, with 14 bases in between. DNA of the CDR3: TGTGCCAGCAGTCTATCAGGGACAACCACAGATACGCAGTATTTT. Its protein product is CASSLSGTTTDTQYF.

This sequence joins TRBV5-6 and TRBJ2-7, with D tentatively TRBD1 or TRBD2 (5 bases each). The germline V and J ends were trimmed by 7 bases and 1 base, with 18 bases remaining between them. Looked up from germline, CDR1 is SGHDT and CDR2 is YYEEEE. The CDR3 extends over 15 amino acids. The CDR3 here is CASSPWGSFSYEQYF. The DNA for the CDR3 is TGTGCCAGCTCCCCGTGGGGGTCTTTTTCCTACGAGCAGTACTTC.